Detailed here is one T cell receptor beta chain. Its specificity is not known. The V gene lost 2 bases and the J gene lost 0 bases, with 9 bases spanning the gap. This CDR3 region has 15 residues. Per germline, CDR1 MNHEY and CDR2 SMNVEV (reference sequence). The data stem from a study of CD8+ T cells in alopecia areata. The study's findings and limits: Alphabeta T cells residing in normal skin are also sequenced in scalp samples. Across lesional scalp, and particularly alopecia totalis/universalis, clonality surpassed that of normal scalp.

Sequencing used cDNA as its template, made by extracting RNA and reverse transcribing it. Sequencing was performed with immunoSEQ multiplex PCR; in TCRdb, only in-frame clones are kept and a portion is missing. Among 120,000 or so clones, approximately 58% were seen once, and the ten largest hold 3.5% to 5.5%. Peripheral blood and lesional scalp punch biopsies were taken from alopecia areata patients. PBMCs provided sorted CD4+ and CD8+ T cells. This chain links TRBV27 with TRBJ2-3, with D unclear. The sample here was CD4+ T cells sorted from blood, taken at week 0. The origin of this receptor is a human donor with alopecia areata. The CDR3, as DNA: TGTGCCAGCAGTTTAAAGCGACCAAGCACAGATACGCAGTATTTT. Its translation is CASSLKRPSTDTQYF.